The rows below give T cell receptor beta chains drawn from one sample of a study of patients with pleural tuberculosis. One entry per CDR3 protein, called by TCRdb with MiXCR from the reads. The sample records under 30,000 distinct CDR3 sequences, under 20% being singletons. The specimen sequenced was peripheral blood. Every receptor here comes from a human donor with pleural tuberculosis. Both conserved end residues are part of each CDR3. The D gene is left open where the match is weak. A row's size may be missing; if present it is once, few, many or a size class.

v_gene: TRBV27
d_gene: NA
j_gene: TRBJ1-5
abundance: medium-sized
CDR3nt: TGTGCCAGCAGTTTAAGGGGAGGACAGCCCCAGCATTTT
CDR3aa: CASSLRGGQPQHF

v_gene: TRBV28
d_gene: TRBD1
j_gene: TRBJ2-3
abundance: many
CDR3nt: TGTGCCAGCAGACCCGGGACAGGGGGATTATATACGCAGTATTTT
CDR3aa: CASRPGTGGLYTQYF

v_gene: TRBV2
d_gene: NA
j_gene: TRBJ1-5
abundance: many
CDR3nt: TGTGCCAGCAGTGATCCCCGCGCGACCGAGGTTCAGCCCCAGCATTTT
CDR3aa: CASSDPRATEVQPQHF

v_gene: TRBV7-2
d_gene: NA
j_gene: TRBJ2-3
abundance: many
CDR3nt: TGTGCCAGCAGCACACGTCTTGGCACAGATACGCAGTATTTT
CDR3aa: CASSTRLGTDTQYF

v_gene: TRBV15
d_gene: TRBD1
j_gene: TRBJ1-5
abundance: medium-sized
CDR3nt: TGTGCCACCAGCAGAGGGATGGGACAGGGAATTCAGCCCCAGCATTTT
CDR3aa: CATSRGMGQGIQPQHF

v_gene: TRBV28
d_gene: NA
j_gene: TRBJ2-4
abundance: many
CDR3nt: TGTGCCAGCAGTCCCCAAATAAACGACATTCAGTACTTC
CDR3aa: CASSPQINDIQYF

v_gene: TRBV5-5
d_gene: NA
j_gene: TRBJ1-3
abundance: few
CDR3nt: TGTGCCAGCAGCCCCCCGGGGCAGCTCTCTGGAAACACCATATATTTT
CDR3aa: CASSPPGQLSGNTIYF

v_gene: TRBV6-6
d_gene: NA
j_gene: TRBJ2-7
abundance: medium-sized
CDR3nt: TGTGCCAGCAGTTACACCCGTCCCAGACTCTACGAGCAGTACTTC
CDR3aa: CASSYTRPRLYEQYF

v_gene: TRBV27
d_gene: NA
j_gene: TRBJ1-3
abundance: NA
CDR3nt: TGTGCCAGCAGTGTTGGACAGAGCTCTGGAAACACCATATATTTT
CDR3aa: CASSVGQSSGNTIYF

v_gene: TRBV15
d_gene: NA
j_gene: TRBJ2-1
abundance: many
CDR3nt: TGTGCCACCAGCAGAGAGGGCCCCCTGACGAGCGAGCAGTTCTTC
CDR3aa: CATSREGPLTSEQFF

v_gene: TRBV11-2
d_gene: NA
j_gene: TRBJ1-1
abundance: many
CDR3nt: TGTGCCAGCAGCTTAGAAGTACCGGACACTGAAGCTTTCTTT
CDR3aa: CASSLEVPDTEAFF

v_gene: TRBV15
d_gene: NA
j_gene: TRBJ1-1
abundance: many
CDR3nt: TGTGCCACCAGCCCAAGGGGGGGGAACACTGAAGCTTTCTTT
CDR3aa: CATSPRGGNTEAFF

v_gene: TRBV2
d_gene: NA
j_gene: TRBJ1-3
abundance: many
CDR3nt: TGTGCCAGCAGGCTCAGGGACCTCTCTGGAAACACCATATATTTT
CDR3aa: CASRLRDLSGNTIYF

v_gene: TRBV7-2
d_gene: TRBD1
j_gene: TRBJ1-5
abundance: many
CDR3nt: TGTGCCAGCAGCTCGGGACAGGGACGTCAGCCCCAGCATTTT
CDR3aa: CASSSGQGRQPQHF

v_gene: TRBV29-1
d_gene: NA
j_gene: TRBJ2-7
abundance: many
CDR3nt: TGCAGCGTGCTGGACAGGAGGGACTACGAGCAGTACTTC
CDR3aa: CSVLDRRDYEQYF

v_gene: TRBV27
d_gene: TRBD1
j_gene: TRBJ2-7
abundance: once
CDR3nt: TGTGCCAGCAGTTTAGCCCTGGACAGGGACTCCTACGAGCAGTACTTC
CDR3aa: CASSLALDRDSYEQYF

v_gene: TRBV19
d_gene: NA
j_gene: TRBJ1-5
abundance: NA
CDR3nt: TGTGCCAGTAGCACTCTCCAGGATAGCAATCAGCCCCAGCATTTT
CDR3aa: CASSTLQDSNQPQHF

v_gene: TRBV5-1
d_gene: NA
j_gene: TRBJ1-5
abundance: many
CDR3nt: TGCGCCAGCCGTCGGGGGGACGGACAAAATCAGCCCCAGCATTTT
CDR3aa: CASRRGDGQNQPQHF

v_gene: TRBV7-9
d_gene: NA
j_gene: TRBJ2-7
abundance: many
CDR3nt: TGTGCCAGCAGCCCCGGGACTCCCCTCTACGAGCAGTACTTC
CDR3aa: CASSPGTPLYEQYF

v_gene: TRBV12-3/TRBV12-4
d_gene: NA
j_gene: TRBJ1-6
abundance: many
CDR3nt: TGTGCCAGCAGGTCAATGGGAGGGAAGGGTTCACCCCTCCACTTT
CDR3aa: CASRSMGGKGSPLHF

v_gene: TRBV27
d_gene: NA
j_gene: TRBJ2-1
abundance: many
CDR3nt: TGTGCCAGCAGCCAGTACAATGAGCAGTTCTTC
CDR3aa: CASSQYNEQFF

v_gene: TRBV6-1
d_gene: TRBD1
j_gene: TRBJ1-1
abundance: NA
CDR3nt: TGTGCCAGCAAGCAGGGGGCGACTGAAGCTTTCTTT
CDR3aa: CASKQGATEAFF

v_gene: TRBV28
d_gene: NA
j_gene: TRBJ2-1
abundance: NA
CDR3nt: TGTGCCAGCAGTTTGGGTAGGGGCTATGAGCAGTTCTTC
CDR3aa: CASSLGRGYEQFF

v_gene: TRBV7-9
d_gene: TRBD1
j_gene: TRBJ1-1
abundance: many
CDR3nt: TGTGCCAGCAGCCGGAACAGGGGCACTGAAGCTTTCTTT
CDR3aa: CASSRNRGTEAFF

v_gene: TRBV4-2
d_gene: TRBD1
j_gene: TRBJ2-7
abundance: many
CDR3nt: TGTGCCAGCAGCCGACCGGGACAGAGCTCCTACGAGCAGTACTTC
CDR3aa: CASSRPGQSSYEQYF

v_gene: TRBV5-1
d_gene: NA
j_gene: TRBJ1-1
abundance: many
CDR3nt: TGCGCCAGCAGCCCAAGGCAGATGAACACTGAAGCTTTCTTT
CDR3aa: CASSPRQMNTEAFF

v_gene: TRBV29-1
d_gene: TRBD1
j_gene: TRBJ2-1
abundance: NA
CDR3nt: TGCAGCTCCGGATCAGGGGGCAGTGAGCAGTTCTTC
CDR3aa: CSSGSGGSEQFF

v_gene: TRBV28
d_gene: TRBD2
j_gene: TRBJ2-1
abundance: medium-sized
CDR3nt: TGTGCCAGCAGACTAGCGGGAGGGTCCGATGAGCAGTTCTTC
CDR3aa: CASRLAGGSDEQFF

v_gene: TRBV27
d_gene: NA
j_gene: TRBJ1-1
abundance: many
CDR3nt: TGTGCCAGCAAGGGGGAGGTGATGAACACTGAAGCTTTCTTT
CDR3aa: CASKGEVMNTEAFF

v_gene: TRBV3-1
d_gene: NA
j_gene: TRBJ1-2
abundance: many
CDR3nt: TGTGCCAGCAGCCACGGCAGGGGAAAATCCTATGGCTACACCTTC
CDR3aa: CASSHGRGKSYGYTF

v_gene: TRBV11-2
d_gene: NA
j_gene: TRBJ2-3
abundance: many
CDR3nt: TGTGCCAGCAGAGCACTTACAGCGTTTACGCAGTATTTT
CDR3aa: CASRALTAFTQYF

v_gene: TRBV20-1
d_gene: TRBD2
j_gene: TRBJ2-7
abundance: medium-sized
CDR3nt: TGCAGTGCTCATTCTAGCGGGGACTACGAGCAGTACTTC
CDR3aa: CSAHSSGDYEQYF

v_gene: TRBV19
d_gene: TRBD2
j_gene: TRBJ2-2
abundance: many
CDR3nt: TGTGCCAGTAGTATTCGCTTGGCGGGAGGGGCGAACACCGGGGAGCTGTTTTTT
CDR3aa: CASSIRLAGGANTGELFF

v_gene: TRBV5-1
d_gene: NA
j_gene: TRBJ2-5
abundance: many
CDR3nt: TGCGCCACCTCGTACCAAGAGACCCAGTACTTC
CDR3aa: CATSYQETQYF

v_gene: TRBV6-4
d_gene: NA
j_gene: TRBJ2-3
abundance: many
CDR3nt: TGTGCCAGCAGTGAGACCCAGGGAAGTAGCACAGATACGCAGTATTTT
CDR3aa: CASSETQGSSTDTQYF

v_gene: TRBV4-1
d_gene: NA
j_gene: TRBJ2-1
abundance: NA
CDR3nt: TGCGCCAGCGGCCAAGGGAGAGATTATGAGCAGTTCTTC
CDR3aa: CASGQGRDYEQFF

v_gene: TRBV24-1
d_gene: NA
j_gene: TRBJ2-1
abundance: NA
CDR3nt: TGTGCCACCGGTGATTTGCTGTATGGCAATGAGCGGTTCTTC
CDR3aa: CATGDLLYGNERFF

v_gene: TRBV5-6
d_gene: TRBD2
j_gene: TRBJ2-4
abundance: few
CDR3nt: TGTGCCAGCAGCCCACTGGGGAGGGACATTCAGTACTTC
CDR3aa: CASSPLGRDIQYF

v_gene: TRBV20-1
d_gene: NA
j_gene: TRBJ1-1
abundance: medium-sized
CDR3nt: TGCAGTGCTAGTAGACGGGCTAACACTGAAGCTTTCTTT
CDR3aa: CSASRRANTEAFF

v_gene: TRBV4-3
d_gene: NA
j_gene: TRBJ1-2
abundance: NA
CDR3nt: TGCGCCAGCAGCCAAGAGCCAGGGAATGGCTACACCTTC
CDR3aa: CASSQEPGNGYTF

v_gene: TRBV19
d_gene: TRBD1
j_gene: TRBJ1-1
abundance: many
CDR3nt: TGTGCCAGTAGTCTCGCTGGACAGGGAGAAATGGACACTGAAGCTTTCTTT
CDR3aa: CASSLAGQGEMDTEAFF

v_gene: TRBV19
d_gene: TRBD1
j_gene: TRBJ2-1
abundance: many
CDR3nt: TGTGCCAGTAGGACAGGGGGTATCTCCTACAATGAGCAGTTCTTC
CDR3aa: CASRTGGISYNEQFF

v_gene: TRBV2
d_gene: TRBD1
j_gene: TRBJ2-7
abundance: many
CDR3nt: TGTGCCACGACTCCGGGACAGGGGGCGGATTACGAGCAGTACTTC
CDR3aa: CATTPGQGADYEQYF

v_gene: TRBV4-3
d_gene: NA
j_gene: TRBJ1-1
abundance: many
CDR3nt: TGCGCCAGCAGCCAAGATAGGTGGAACACTGAAGCTTTCTTT
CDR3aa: CASSQDRWNTEAFF

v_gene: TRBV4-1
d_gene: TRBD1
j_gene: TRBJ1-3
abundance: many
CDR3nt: TGCGCCAGCAGCGAAGGCAGGGGGTTCGCTGGAAACACCATATATTTT
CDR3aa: CASSEGRGFAGNTIYF

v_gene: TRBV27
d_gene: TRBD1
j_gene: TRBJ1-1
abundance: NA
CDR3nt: TGTGCCAGCAGCCCCGGGACAGGGTACACAGATACGCAGTTCTTT
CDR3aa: CASSPGTGYTDTQFF